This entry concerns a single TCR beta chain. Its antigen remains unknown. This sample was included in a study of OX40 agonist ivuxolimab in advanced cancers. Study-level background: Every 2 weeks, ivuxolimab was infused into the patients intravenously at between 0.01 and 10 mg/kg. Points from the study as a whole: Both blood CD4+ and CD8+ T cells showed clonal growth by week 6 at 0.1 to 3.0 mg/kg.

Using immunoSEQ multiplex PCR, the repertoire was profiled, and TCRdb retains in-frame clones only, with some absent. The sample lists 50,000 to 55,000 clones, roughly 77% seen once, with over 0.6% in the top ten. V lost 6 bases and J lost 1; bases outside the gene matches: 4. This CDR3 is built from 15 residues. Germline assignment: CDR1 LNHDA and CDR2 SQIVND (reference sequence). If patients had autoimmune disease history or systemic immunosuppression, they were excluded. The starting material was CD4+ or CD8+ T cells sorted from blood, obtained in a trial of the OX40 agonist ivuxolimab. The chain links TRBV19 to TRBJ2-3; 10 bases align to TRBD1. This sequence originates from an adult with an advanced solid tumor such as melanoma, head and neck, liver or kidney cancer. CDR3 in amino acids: CASRPGTGGTDTQYF. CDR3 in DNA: TGTGCCAGTAGACCCGGGACAGGGGGCACAGATACGCAGTATTTT.